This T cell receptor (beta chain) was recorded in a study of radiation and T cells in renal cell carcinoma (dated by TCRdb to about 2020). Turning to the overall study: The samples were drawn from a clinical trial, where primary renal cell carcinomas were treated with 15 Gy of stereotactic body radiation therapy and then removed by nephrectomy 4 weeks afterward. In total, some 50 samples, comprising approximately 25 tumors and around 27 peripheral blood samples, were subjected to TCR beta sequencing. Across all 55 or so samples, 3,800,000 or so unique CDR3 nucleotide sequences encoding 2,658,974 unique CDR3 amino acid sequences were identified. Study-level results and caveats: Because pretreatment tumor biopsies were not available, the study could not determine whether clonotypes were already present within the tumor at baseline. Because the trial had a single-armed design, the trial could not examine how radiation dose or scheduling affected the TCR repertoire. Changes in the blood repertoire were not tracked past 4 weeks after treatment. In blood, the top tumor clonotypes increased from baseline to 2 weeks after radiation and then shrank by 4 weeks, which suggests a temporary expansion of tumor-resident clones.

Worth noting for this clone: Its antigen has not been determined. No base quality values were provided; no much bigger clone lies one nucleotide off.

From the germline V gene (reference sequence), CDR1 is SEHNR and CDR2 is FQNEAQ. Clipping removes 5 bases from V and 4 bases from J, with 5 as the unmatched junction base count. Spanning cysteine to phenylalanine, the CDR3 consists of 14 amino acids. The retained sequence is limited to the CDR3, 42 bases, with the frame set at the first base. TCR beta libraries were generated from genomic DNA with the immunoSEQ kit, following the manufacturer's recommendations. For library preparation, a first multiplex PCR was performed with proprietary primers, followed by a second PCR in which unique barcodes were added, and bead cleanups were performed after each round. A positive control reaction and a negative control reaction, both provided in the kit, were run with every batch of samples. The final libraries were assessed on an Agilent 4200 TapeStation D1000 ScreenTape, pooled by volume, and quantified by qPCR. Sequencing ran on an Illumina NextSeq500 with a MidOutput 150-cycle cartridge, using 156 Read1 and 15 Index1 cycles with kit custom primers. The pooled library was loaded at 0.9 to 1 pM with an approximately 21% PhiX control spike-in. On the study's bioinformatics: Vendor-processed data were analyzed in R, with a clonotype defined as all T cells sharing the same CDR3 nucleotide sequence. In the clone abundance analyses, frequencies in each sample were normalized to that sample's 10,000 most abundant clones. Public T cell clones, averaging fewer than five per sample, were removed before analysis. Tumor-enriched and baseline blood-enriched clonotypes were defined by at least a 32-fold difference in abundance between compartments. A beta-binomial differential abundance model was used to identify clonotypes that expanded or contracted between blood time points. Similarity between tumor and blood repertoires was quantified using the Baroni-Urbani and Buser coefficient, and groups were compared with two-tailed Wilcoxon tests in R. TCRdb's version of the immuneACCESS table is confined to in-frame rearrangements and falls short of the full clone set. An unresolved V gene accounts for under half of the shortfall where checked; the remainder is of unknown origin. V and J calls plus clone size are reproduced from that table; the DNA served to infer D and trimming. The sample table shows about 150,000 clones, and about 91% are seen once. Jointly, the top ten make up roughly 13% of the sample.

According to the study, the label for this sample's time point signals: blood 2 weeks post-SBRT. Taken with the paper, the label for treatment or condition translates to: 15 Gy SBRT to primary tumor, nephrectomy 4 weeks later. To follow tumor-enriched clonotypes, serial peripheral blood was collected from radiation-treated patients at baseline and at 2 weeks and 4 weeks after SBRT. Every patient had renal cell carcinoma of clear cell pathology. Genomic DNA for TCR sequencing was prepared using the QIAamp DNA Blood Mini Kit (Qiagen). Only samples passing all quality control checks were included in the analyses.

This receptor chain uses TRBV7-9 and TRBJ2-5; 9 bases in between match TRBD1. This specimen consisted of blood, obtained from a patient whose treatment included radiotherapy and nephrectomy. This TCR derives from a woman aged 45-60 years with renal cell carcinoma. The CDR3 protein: CASSRGTGRETQYF. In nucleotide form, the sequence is TGTGCCAGCAGCCGTGGGACAGGGCGAGAGACCCAGTACTTC.